Sequencing of this T cell receptor beta chain was carried out in a study of blood T cells in healthy people across ages. Study-wide points: Researchers said unsorted PBMCs prevented a conclusive naive versus antigen-experienced comparison. CMV infection status of these donors was not known.

The CDR3 loop spans 14 amino acids. The V segment lost 3 bases and the J segment 5 bases; nucleotides outside the gene matches: 1. The germline V gene has CDR1 KGHDR and CDR2 SFDVKD. Every donor gave roughly 9.2 milliliters of peripheral blood. This clonotype has more than one count but fewer than ten. Its antigen is not known. Primed by a sample-barcoded 5' primer and a J-beta primer mix, a second PCR proceeded for about 6 to 11 cycles. Via MiXCR, TCRdb re-called the 5' RACE reads, giving one row per CDR3 protein. The table lists some 1.8 million distinct CDR3 sequences, about 39% of them singletons, with 23% in the top ten.

This TCR came from a human donor in good health. Specimen: blood. The V gene is TRBV24-1, the J gene TRBJ2-1; 9 positions match TRBD1. CDR3 bases: TGTGCCACCAGTGATGGACAGGGGCACAATGAGCAGTTCTTC. It specifies CATSDGQGHNEQFF.